These 5 T cell receptor beta chains came from one sample sequenced in a study of response to subunit inactivated influenza vaccine. MiXCR, run by TCRdb on the RT-PCR reads, gives a single entry per CDR3 protein. The repertoire consists of 450,000 to 600,000 distinct CDR3 sequences, with 7.2% occurring once and the leading ten covering over 10%. The sequencing here drew on PBMCs from blood, taken about 23 months after vaccination. The receptors stem from a man between 50 and 75 years old who received an inactivated influenza vaccine.

A few counts support this clonotype. The chain links TRBV4-1 to TRBJ2-1, with 7 bases fitting TRBD1. Unmatched junction bases numbered 4, after V lost 1 base and J lost 4 bases. The CDR3 totals 15 residues. Germline CDR1 reads MGHRA; CDR2 reads YSYEKL. DNA of the CDR3: TGCGCCAGCAGCCAAGCCGGGACAGCTTACAATGAGCAGTTCTTC. Its translation: CASSQAGTAYNEQFF.

This clonotype was seen a few times. V is TRBV6-1 and J is TRBJ2-5; D not resolved. Germline CDR1 is MNHNS and CDR2 is SASEGT. This CDR3 has 15 amino acids. Trimming removed 2 bases at V and 4 bases at J, with 14 bases between. The CDR3 region is CASSEPVGWGETQYF. The DNA of the CDR3 is TGTGCCAGCAGTGAACCAGTCGGGTGGGGAGAGACCCAGTACTTC.

The chain joins TRBV5-1 to TRBJ1-5, with D possibly TRBD1 on 5 matching bases. The ends were cut back, 0 bases at V and 7 bases at J, with 14 bases in the middle. The CDR3 sequence is 15 residues long. Germline V gene lookup returns CDR1 SGHRS and CDR2 YFSETQ. The CDR3 DNA follows: TGCGCCAGCAGCTTGGCCGGGAGGGGAGAGCAGCCCCAGCATTTT. It translates to CASSLAGRGEQPQHF.

This sequence joins TRBV25-1 and TRBJ1-6, with D tentatively TRBD1 (5 bases). Trimming took off 6 bases at V and 15 bases at J, with 15 bases between the two ends. This CDR3 is built from 12 residues. Germline loops: CDR1 MGHDK, CDR2 SYGVNS. CDR3: CASRGGPGGLHF. The CDR3 DNA follows: TGTGCCAGCAGGGGGGGACCAGGCGGCCTCCACTTT.

There are many counts of this clonotype. This chain uses TRBV5-1 with TRBJ2-2; 12 nucleotides align to TRBD2. The V and J ends lost 4 bases and 4 bases, in that order; junction bases with no gene match: 2. CDR1 is SGHRS, CDR2 YFSETQ, per germline. This CDR3 comprises 15 residues. DNA for the CDR3: TGCGCCAGCAGCGAGGGACTAGCGGGCACCGGGGAGCTGTTTTTT. It translates to CASSEGLAGTGELFF. Full variable domain (remainder filled in from reference TRBV5-1 and TRBJ2-2): KAGVTQTPRYLIKTRGQQVTLSCSPISGHRSVSWYQQTPGQGLQFLFEYFSETQRNKGNFPGRFSGRQFSNSRSEMNVSTLELGDSALYLCASSEGLAGTGELFFGEGSRLTVL.